This entry lists 32 T cell receptor beta chains sequenced from one sample in a study of identical twins. TCRdb ran MiXCR on the 5' RACE reads and lists one entry per CDR3 protein. Altogether about 220,000 distinct CDR3 sequences are present, 7.5% being singletons, with the ten largest covering over 5%. The sample was also linked to a second study, of yellow fever vaccine responses in identical twins.

The sequencing sample was made of CD8+ T cells sorted from blood. Source of these receptors: a woman aged 18 to 35 in good health.

This clonotype occurred a few times. The rearrangement uses TRBV28 and TRBJ1-2; 8 positions match TRBD1. Trimming cost V 6 bases and J 1 base; bases outside gene matches: 7. CDR1 and CDR2 from the germline V gene are MDHEN and SYDVKM. The CDR3 consists of 15 residues. Here the CDR3 reads CASSPGTGLNYGYTF. The CDR3 bases are TGTGCCAGCAGCCCCGGGACAGGCCTTAACTATGGCTACACCTTC.

Many counts were recorded for this clonotype. This chain connects TRBV7-9 to TRBJ2-1; perhaps TRBD2 as D (6 bases). V lost 2 bases, J lost 1 base, and 12 bases lay in between. The CDR3 spans 16 residues. The germline V gene encodes CDR1 SEHNR and CDR2 FQNEAQ (reference sequence). As DNA, the CDR3 is TGTGCCAGCAGCTTAACCTCGGGAGTATCCTACAATGAGCAGTTCTTC. Amino acid sequence: CASSLTSGVSYNEQFF. Complete variable domain (other parts from reference TRBV7-9 and TRBJ2-1): DTGVSQNPRHKITKRGQNVTFRCDPISEHNRLYWYRQTLGQGPEFLTYFQNEAQLEKSRLLSDRFSAERPKGSFSTLEIQRTEQGDSAMYLCASSLTSGVSYNEQFFGPGTRLTVL.

This clonotype was detected ten times or more. V is TRBV29-1 and J is TRBJ2-2; 7 nucleotides align to TRBD1. There are 15 residues in the CDR3. Germline loops: CDR1 SQVTM, CDR2 ANQGSEA. J was trimmed by 1 base and V by 4 bases; bases with no gene match: 6. The CDR3 bases are TGCAGCGTTGTCACCGGGACAGAGAACACCGGGGAGCTGTTTTTT. This codes for CSVVTGTENTGELFF.

This clonotype showed up many times. V is TRBV28 and J is TRBJ1-2, with TRBD1 as a possible D gene (5 bases). CDR1 is MDHEN, CDR2 SYDVKM, per germline. The V gene lost 6 bases and the J gene lost 7 bases, with 9 bases spanning the gap. This CDR3 has 11 residues. The DNA for the CDR3 is TGTGCCAGCAGGGACATGGGTGGCTACACCTTC. Its translation is CASRDMGGYTF.

This clonotype has just a few counts. The chain has TRBV6-1 and TRBJ2-1; D tentatively reads TRBD1 or TRBD2 (8 bases each). Germline CDR1 and CDR2: MNHNS and SASEGT. Trimming took 7 bases from V and 3 from J, leaving 28 bases between them. The CDR3 totals 19 residues. DNA for the CDR3: TGTGCCAGCATCAACACCGGGACAGGACACAGCGGGAGCTACAATGAGCAGTTCTTC. Protein: CASINTGTGHSGSYNEQFF.

This sequence joins TRBV6-5 and TRBJ2-1; 7 bases agree with TRBD1. Germline V gene sequence: CDR1 MNHEY, CDR2 SVGAGI. Germline trimming cut 2 bases from V and 6 bases from J; bases unmatched to any gene: 4. CDR3 length: 14 residues. The CDR3 reads CASSYQGTVNEQFF. The CDR3 DNA follows: TGTGCCAGCAGTTACCAAGGGACAGTCAATGAGCAGTTCTTC.

Comments on this clonotype: With a much larger clone just one base away, this may be a read error. The V gene is TRBV28, the J gene TRBJ2-1; D not resolved. The CDR3 consists of 13 residues. The germline V gene has CDR1 MDHEN and CDR2 SYDVKM. V was cut by 4 bases and J by 8 bases, with 12 bases left in between. This chain's CDR3 is CASSYPLEYEQFF. The CDR3 bases are TGTGCCAGCAGTTACCCGCTGGAGTATGAGCAGTTCTTC.

The CDR3 sequence: CASSLRTSGDGTDTQYF. The CDR3 DNA is TGTGCCAGCAGCTTAAGGACTAGCGGGGATGGCACAGATACGCAGTATTTT. The gene calls are TRBV11-2 and TRBJ2-3; TRBD2 aligns across 12 bases. Trimming took 2 bases from V and 1 from J; bases not matched to a gene: 4. The germline V gene encodes CDR1 SGHAT and CDR2 FQNNGV. The CDR3 contains 17 residues.

This clonotype turned up a few times. V gene TRBV18 combines with J gene TRBJ2-1; D remains unclear. In germline, CDR1 is KGHSH, CDR2 LQKENI. V lost 0 bases and J 0 bases, leaving 24 bases between the germline ends. This CDR3 is 21 amino acids long. CDR3 nucleotide sequence: TGTGCCAGCTCACCACCGGAACCTTTATTATTTTCGGGCGGCTCCTACAATGAGCAGTTCTTC. This encodes CASSPPEPLLFSGGSYNEQFF.

In this sample, this clonotype turned up a few times. This chain uses TRBV12-3 or TRBV12-4 with TRBJ2-1; 12 bases agree with TRBD2. The V and J ends lost 6 bases and 3 bases, in that order; junction bases with no gene match: 6. This CDR3 has 16 residues. The CDR3 spells CASRRTSGTVYNEQFF. DNA of the CDR3: TGTGCCAGCAGGCGGACTAGCGGGACCGTCTACAATGAGCAGTTCTTC.

The chain recombines TRBV5-5 with TRBJ2-7; 7 nucleotides match TRBD2. Germline CDR1 and CDR2: SGHKS and YYEKEE (reference sequence). The CDR3 loop spans 14 amino acids. V was pared by 4 bases and J by 1 base, with 5 bases of the junction left unmatched. The CDR3 region is CASSGEGDSYEQYF. CDR3 DNA: TGTGCCAGCAGCGGGGAGGGTGATTCCTACGAGCAGTACTTC.

V and J are TRBV9 and TRBJ2-5; 7 bases map to TRBD1. The CDR3 spans 14 residues. Germline V lookup: CDR1 SGDLS, CDR2 YYNGEE. Germline trimming cut 1 base from V and 1 base from J; bases unmatched to any gene: 1. Here the CDR3 DNA reads TGTGCCAGCAGCGTATGGGACAGCCAAGAGACCCAGTACTTC. This codes for CASSVWDSQETQYF.

J is TRBJ1-4 and V is TRBV3-1; 10 positions match TRBD1. The CDR3 has 19 amino acids. V lost 10 bases and J lost 3; bases outside the gene matches: 20. Germline assignment: CDR1 LGHDT and CDR2 YNNKEL (reference sequence). CDR3 sequence (DNA): TGTGCCATCTGTTTAGCGTCGGATGTTGGACAGGGGGCTAATGAAAAACTGTTTTTT. Protein product: CAICLASDVGQGANEKLFF.

The table lists this clonotype with many counts. The gene calls are TRBV20-1 and TRBJ2-2; D gene unclear. Trimming took 2 bases from V and 2 from J, leaving 15 bases between them. Germline-derived CDR1 and CDR2 are DFQATT and SNEGSKA (reference sequence). This CDR3 comprises 16 residues. In DNA form, the CDR3 reads TGCAGTGCTAGATCGGGCCCGAAGCACAACACCGGGGAGCTGTTTTTT. Encoded protein: CSARSGPKHNTGELFF.

This clonotype was detected only a few times. V gene TRBV2 combines with J gene TRBJ2-1; 11 bases map to TRBD2. The CDR3 is made up of 16 amino acids. V gave up 6 bases and J gave up 3 bases; unmatched junction bases: 7. CDR1 and CDR2 from the germline V gene are SNHLY and FYNNEI. Here the CDR3 reads CASRGTSGSFYNEQFF. The CDR3, as DNA: TGTGCCAGCAGAGGGACTAGCGGATCTTTCTACAATGAGCAGTTCTTC.

This clonotype was counted between two and nine times. V and J are TRBV18 and TRBJ2-5, with 7 bases identical to TRBD2. Germline loops: CDR1 KGHSH, CDR2 LQKENI. J was trimmed by 4 bases and V by 3 bases; bases with no gene match: 17. CDR3 length: 18 residues. CDR3 region: CASSPTPFPAGNVETQYF. The CDR3 DNA follows: TGTGCCAGCTCACCGACGCCGTTTCCAGCGGGAAATGTAGAGACCCAGTACTTC.

This clonotype was found a few times. V and J are TRBV29-1 and TRBJ2-1; D might be TRBD1 or TRBD2, each matching 5 bases. V lost 6 bases and J lost 6, with 21 bases in between. The CDR3 loop spans 15 amino acids. The germline V gene encodes CDR1 SQVTM and CDR2 ANQGSEA. Here the CDR3 reads CSVAGAPSEGNEQFF. DNA of the CDR3: TGCAGCGTAGCCGGGGCTCCTAGTGAGGGCAATGAGCAGTTCTTC.

This clonotype was observed a handful of times. The J gene is TRBJ2-4, the V gene TRBV5-1; TRBD2 aligns across 13 bases. The CDR3 has 17 amino acids. With V trimmed by 0 bases and J by 8 bases, 8 bases remained unmatched. The V gene's germline CDR1 is SGHRS and CDR2 YFSETQ. This chain's CDR3 is CASSLGLAGGKIYIQYF. CDR3 DNA: TGCGCCAGCAGCTTGGGACTAGCGGGAGGTAAAATATACATTCAGTACTTC.

CDR3 loop: CASSLWAGGQETQYF. In nucleotides, the CDR3 is TGTGCCAGCAGCCTCTGGGCAGGGGGTCAAGAGACCCAGTACTTC. V is TRBV9 and J is TRBJ2-5, with 7 bases matching TRBD1. Per the germline V gene, CDR1 is SGDLS and CDR2 is YYNGEE. The CDR3 spans 15 residues. Trimming removed 4 bases from V and 2 bases from J; junction bases left unmatched: 8.

Many counts were recorded for this clonotype. The rearrangement uses TRBV7-9 and TRBJ1-6; unclear D gene. The V end lost 2 bases, the J end lost 11 bases, and 16 bases lay between the germline ends. Germline assignment: CDR1 SEHNR and CDR2 FQNEAQ (reference sequence). The CDR3 runs to 15 residues. CDR3 residues: CASSLFGSANPPLHF. CDR3 sequence (DNA): TGTGCCAGCAGCTTATTCGGGAGCGCTAACCCACCCCTCCACTTT. Filled out from reference TRBV7-9 and TRBJ1-6, the complete variable domain reads DTGVSQNPRHKITKRGQNVTFRCDPISEHNRLYWYRQTLGQGPEFLTYFQNEAQLEKSRLLSDRFSAERPKGSFSTLEIQRTEQGDSAMYLCASSLFGSANPPLHFGNGTRLTVT.

This clonotype was seen many times. The CDR3 here is CASSIGQGETQYF. The CDR3 bases are TGTGCCAGCAGCATCGGACAGGGAGAGACCCAGTACTTC. V usage is TRBV13 and J usage is TRBJ2-5; 8 bases fit TRBD1. The CDR3 runs to 13 residues. V was clipped by 5 bases and J by 4 bases; unmatched bases: 3. Looked up from germline, CDR1 is PRHDT and CDR2 is FYEKMQ (reference sequence). Full variable domain (remainder filled in from reference TRBV13 and TRBJ2-5): AAGVIQSPRHLIKEKRETATLKCYPIPRHDTVYWYQQGPGQDPQFLISFYEKMQSDKGSIPDRFSAQQFSDYHSELNMSSLELGDSALYFCASSIGQGETQYFGPGTRLLVL.

V usage is TRBV11-1 and J usage is TRBJ2-7; 10 nucleotides agree with TRBD2. CDR3 size: 16 residues. The J segment lost 2 bases and the V segment lost 4 bases, leaving 8 bases of the junction unmatched. Germline V lookup: CDR1 SGHAT, CDR2 FQDESV (reference sequence). The CDR3, as DNA: TGTGCCAGCAGCTCATCGACTAGCGGGCGTACCTACGAGCAGTACTTC. Its translation: CASSSSTSGRTYEQYF.

V gene TRBV11-2 combines with J gene TRBJ1-6; 8 bases line up with TRBD1. Germline lookup yields CDR1 SGHAT and CDR2 FQNNGV. The CDR3 runs 15 residues. The trim removed 5 bases at V and 8 bases at J, leaving 8 bases unmatched. CDR3: CASSPTGDGDSPLHF. CDR3 coding DNA: TGTGCCAGCAGCCCGACAGGGGACGGGGATTCACCCCTCCACTTT.

A few counts support this clonotype. The gene calls are TRBV5-1 and TRBJ2-1; a weak D match, TRBD2 (6 bases). Germline CDR1 reads SGHRS; CDR2 reads YFSETQ. Trimming shortened V by 0 bases and J by 0 bases, and 13 bases separated the two germline ends. The CDR3 covers 17 residues. The CDR3 nucleotides read TGCGCCAGCAGCTTGGAAGGTTTGGGGGGCTCCTACAATGAGCAGTTCTTC. Its protein is CASSLEGLGGSYNEQFF. The full variable domain, its missing parts supplied by reference TRBV5-1 and TRBJ2-1, is KAGVTQTPRYLIKTRGQQVTLSCSPISGHRSVSWYQQTPGQGLQFLFEYFSETQRNKGNFPGRFSGRQFSNSRSEMNVSTLELGDSALYLCASSLEGLGGSYNEQFFGPGTRLTVL.

This clonotype occurred many times. The chain joins TRBV20-1 to TRBJ1-1; D gene uncertain. This CDR3 spans 11 amino acids. The V gene's germline CDR1 is DFQATT and CDR2 SNEGSKA (reference sequence). The V end lost 4 bases, the J end lost 3 bases, and 6 bases lay between the germline ends. CDR3 DNA sequence: TGCAGTGCTACCGGGGACACTGAAGCTTTCTTT. Protein product: CSATGDTEAFF.

This clonotype was counted a few times. V usage is TRBV15 and J usage is TRBJ2-1; 7 bases are shared with TRBD1. Germline trimming cut 4 bases from V and 6 bases from J; bases unmatched to any gene: 6. This CDR3 is built from 14 residues. Germline V gives CDR1 LNHNV, CDR2 YYDKDF (reference sequence). CDR3: CATSTRQGPNEQFF. The CDR3 DNA is TGTGCCACCAGCACTCGACAGGGTCCCAATGAGCAGTTCTTC.

This clonotype has at least ten counts. The rearrangement uses TRBV3-1 and TRBJ2-1; the D is unclear. V gave up 0 bases and J gave up 4 bases, with 7 bases separating them. The CDR3 is made up of 14 amino acids. Germline CDR1 reads LGHDT; CDR2 reads YNNKEL (reference sequence). CDR3 protein: CASSQETGYNEQFF. The CDR3 DNA sequence: TGTGCCAGCAGCCAAGAGACTGGGTACAATGAGCAGTTCTTC.

As for this clonotype: Germline is not matched at one junction end, which may reflect a read error. The chain carries TRBV24-1 and TRBJ2-2; D remains unclear. Looked up from germline, CDR1 is KGHDR and CDR2 is SFDVKD. The CDR3 contains 15 residues. CDR3 nucleotides: TGTACCACCAGTGCCGGCGGATGGAACACCGGGGAGCTGTTTTTT. This codes for CTTSAGGWNTGELFF.

This clonotype came up many times. The chain combines TRBV4-1 with TRBJ2-2; D uncertain. From germline, CDR1 is MGHRA and CDR2 YSYEKL. Deletions cut 1 base from V and 1 base from J, with 4 bases between. The CDR3 runs 14 residues. CDR3 DNA sequence: TGCGCCAGCAGCCAAGTACTGAACACCGGGGAGCTGTTTTTT. It is translated as CASSQVLNTGELFF.

The sample holds many counts of this clonotype. The rearrangement joins TRBV29-1 to TRBJ2-3, with 8 bases matching TRBD1. The CDR3 is 17 amino acids. After removal of 6 bases from V and 0 bases from J, the junction contained 14 bases not matched to a gene. Germline values: CDR1 SQVTM, CDR2 ANQGSEA. CDR3 protein: CSVDGQGRYSSTDTQYF. The CDR3 DNA follows: TGCAGCGTCGACGGACAGGGAAGATATTCTAGCACAGATACGCAGTATTTT.

This clonotype has just a few counts. The CDR3 nucleotides read TGTGCCAGCAGAACGACTGCGGAGGCTTTCTTT. The encoded protein is CASRTTAEAFF. This chain connects TRBV13 to TRBJ1-1; unclear D gene. The CDR3 consists of 11 residues. CDR1 and CDR2 from the germline V gene are PRHDT and FYEKMQ (reference sequence). V lost 6 bases to trimming and J lost 11 bases, with 13 bases between them.

This clonotype was seen ten or more times. This chain uses TRBV9 with TRBJ2-1; 10 bases agree with TRBD2. Germline V gene sequence: CDR1 SGDLS, CDR2 YYNGEE. The CDR3 runs 15 residues. With V trimmed by 4 bases and J by 4 bases, 5 bases remained unmatched. CDR3: CASSKGTSAYNEQFF. The CDR3 bases are TGTGCCAGCAGCAAAGGGACTAGCGCTTACAATGAGCAGTTCTTC.